Described below is a single T cell receptor beta chain sequence and its context. This sample was included in a study of shared clonotypes between healthy human individuals. Looking at the study overall: Researchers assigned three CD4 naive, three CD4 memory, two CD8 naive and one CD8 memory plate to each donor.

Donors included only healthy HIV-negative adults lacking recent acute infections or vaccinations. CD45RO+ cells plus CCR7-negative CD45RA+ TemRA cells formed CD8 memory. The run depth of the assay was deep. Profiling relied on immunoSEQ multiplex PCR, and the TCRdb table lists in-frame clones only, not all of them. This sample has some 700,000 clones, with roughly 87% found just once. V dropped 0 bases and J dropped 7 bases, with 7 bases sitting between them. Germline CDR1 and CDR2: SGHDT and YYEEEE. CDR3 length: 12 amino acids. The rearrangement links TRBV5-6 to TRBJ1-2; D ambiguous. The source of this sequence is a man aged 18 to 35 in good health. Some clones in this sample may be carry-over from other donors' samples. The sequenced sample was memory CD8+ T cells from PBMCs. Subset described: CD45RO+ cells pooled with CCR7-negative TemRA cells. In nucleotides, the CDR3 is TGTGCCAGCAGCTTGGGGGGAGGTGGCTACACCTTC. Translated, it gives CASSLGGGGYTF. Looking up the rest from reference TRBV5-6 and TRBJ1-2 gives the full variable domain: DAGVTQSPTHLIKTRGQQVTLRCSPKSGHDTVSWYQQALGQGPQFIFQYYEEEERQRGNFPDRFSGHQFPNYSSELNVNALLLGDSALYLCASSLGGGGYTFGSGTRLTVV.